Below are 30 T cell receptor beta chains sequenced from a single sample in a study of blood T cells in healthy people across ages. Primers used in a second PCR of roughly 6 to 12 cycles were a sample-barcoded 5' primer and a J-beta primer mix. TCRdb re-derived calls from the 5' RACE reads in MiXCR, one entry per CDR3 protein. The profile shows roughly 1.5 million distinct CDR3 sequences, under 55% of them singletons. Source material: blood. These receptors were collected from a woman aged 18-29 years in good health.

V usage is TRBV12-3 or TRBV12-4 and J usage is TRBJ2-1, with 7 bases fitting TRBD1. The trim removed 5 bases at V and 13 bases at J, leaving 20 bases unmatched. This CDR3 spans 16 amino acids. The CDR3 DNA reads TGTGCCAGCAGTCAGCCGACAGGGTTGGGACAAGAGACCCAGTTCTTC. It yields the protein CASSQPTGLGQETQFF.

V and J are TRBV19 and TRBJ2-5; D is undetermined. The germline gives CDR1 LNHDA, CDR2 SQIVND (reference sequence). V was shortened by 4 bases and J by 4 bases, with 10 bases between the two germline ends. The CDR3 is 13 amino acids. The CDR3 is CASSSSRVETQYF. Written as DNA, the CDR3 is TGTGCCAGTAGTAGCAGCAGAGTAGAGACCCAGTACTTC.

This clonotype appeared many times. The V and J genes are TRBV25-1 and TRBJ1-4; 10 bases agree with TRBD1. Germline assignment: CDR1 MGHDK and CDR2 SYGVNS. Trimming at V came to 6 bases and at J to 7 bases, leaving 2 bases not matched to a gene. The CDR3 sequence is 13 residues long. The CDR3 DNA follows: TGTGCCAGCAGGGGGGACAGGGGTGAAAAACTGTTTTTT. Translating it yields CASRGDRGEKLFF. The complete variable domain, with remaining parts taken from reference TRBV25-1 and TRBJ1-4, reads EADIYQTPRYLVIGTGKKITLECSQTMGHDKMYWYQQDPGMELHLIHYSYGVNSTEKGDLSSESTVSRIRTEHFPLTLESARPSHTSQYLCASRGDRGEKLFFGSGTQLSVL.

CDR3 in amino acids: CSATGLHPNEQYF. The CDR3 coding sequence is TGCAGTGCAACGGGACTCCACCCCAACGAGCAGTACTTC. This chain uses TRBV20-1 with TRBJ2-4, with D perhaps TRBD2 (6 bases). TRBJ2-7 matches the DNA end more closely, so the J call is doubtful. Per germline, CDR1 DFQATT and CDR2 SNEGSKA (reference sequence). This CDR3 spans 13 amino acids.

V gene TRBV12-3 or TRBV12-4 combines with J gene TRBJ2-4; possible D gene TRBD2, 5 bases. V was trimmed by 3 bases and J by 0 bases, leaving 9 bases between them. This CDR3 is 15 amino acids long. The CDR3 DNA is TGTGCCAGCAGTTTTAGCCGGGAAGCCAAAAACATTCAGTACTTC. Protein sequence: CASSFSREAKNIQYF.

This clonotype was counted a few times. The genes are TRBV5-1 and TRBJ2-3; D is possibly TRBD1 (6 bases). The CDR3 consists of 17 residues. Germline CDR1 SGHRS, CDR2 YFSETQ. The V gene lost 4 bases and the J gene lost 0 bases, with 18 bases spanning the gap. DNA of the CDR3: TGCGCCAGCAGCCCCTGGGGGCGGACTGCTAGCACAGATACGCAGTATTTT. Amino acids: CASSPWGRTASTDTQYF.

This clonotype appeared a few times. In DNA form, the CDR3 reads TGTGCCAGCAGTCAACCGGGACTAGCGGCCTACGAGCAGTACTTC. Translated: CASSQPGLAAYEQYF. This chain connects TRBV6-6 to TRBJ2-7; 11 positions match TRBD2. The length of the CDR3 is 15 residues. The V gene's germline CDR1 is MNHNY and CDR2 SVGAGI (reference sequence). V lost 5 bases, J lost 2 bases, and 5 bases stayed unmatched.

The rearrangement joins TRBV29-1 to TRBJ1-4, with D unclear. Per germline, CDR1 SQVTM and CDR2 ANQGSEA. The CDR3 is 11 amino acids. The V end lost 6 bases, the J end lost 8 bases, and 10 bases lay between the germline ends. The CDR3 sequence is CSVATWEKLFF. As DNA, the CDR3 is TGCAGCGTAGCCACGTGGGAAAAACTGTTTTTT. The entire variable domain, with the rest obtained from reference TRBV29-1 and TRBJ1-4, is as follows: SAVISQKPSRDICQRGTSLTIQCQVDSQVTMMFWYRQQPGQSLTLIATANQGSEATYESGFVIDKFPISRPNLTFSTLTVSNMSPEDSSIYLCSVATWEKLFFGSGTQLSVL.

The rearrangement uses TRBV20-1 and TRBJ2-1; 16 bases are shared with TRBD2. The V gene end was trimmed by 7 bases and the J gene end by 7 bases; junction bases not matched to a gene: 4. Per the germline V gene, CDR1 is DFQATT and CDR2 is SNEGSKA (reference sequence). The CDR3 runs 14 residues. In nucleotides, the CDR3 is TGCAGTGGGGGGACTAGCGGGAGGGTAAATGAGCAGTTCTTC. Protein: CSGGTSGRVNEQFF.

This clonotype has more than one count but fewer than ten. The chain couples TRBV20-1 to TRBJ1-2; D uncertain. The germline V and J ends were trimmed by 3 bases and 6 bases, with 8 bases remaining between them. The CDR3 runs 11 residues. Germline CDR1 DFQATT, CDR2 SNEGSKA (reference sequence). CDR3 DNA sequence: TGCAGTGCTAGGGGTCGGGATGGCTACACCTTC. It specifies CSARGRDGYTF.

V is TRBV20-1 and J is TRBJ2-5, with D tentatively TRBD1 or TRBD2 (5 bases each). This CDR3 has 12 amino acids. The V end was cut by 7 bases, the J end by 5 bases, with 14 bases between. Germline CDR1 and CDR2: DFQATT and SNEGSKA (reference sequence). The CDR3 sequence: CSESEGLETQYF. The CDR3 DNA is TGCAGTGAAAGCGAGGGGCTGGAGACCCAGTACTTC.

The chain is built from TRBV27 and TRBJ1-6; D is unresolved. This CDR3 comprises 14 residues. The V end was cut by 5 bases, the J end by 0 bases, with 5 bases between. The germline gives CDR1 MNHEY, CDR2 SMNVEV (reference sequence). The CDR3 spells CASSPLSYNSPLHF. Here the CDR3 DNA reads TGTGCCAGCAGTCCCCTCTCCTATAATTCACCCCTCCACTTT.

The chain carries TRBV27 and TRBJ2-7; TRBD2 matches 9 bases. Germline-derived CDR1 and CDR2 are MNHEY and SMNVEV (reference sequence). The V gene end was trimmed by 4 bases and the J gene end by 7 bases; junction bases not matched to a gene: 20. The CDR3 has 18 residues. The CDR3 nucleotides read TGTGCCAGCAGTTCAACACAATCCGGGACTAGCCTCTACAATGAGCAGTACTTC. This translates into CASSSTQSGTSLYNEQYF.

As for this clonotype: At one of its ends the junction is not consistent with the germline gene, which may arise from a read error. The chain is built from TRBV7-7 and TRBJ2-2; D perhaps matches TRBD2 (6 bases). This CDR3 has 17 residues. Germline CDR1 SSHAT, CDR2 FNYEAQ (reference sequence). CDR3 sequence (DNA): TGTGCTAGCAGCCGGAAGAGAGGAGGGGTTGGCACCGGGGAGCTGTTTTTT. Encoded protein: CASSRKRGGVGTGELFF. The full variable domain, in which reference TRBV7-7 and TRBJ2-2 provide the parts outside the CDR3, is GAGVSQSPRYKVTKRGQDVTLRCDPISSHATLYWYQQALGQGPEFLTYFNYEAQPDKSGLPSDRFSAERPEGSISTLTIQRTEQRDSAMYRCASSRKRGGVGTGELFFGEGSRLTVL.

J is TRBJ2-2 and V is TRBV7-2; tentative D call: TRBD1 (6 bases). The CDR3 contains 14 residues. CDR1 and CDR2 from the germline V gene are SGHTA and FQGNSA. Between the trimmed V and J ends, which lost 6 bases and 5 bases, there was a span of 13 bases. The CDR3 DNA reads TGTGCCAGCAGTACTTACAGGGTGACCGGGGAGCTGTTTTTT. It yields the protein CASSTYRVTGELFF.

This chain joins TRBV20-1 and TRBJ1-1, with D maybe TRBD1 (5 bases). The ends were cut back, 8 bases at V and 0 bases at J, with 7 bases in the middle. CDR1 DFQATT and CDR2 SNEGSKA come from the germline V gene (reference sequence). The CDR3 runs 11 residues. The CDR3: CSSRVNTEAFF. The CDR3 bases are TGCAGTTCCAGGGTGAACACTGAAGCTTTCTTT.

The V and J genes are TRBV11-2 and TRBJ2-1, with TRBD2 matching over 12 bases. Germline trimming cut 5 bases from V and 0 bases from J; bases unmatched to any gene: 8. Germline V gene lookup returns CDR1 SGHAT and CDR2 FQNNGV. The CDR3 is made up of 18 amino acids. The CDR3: CASSHGLAGLSSYNEQFF. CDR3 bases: TGTGCCAGCAGCCACGGACTAGCGGGGCTCAGCTCCTACAATGAGCAGTTCTTC.

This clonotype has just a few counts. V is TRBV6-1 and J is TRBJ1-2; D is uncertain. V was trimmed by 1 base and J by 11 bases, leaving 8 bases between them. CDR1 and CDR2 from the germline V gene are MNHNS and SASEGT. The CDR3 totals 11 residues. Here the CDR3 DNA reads TGTGCCAGCAGTGAAGTACGGGGATACACCTTC. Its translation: CASSEVRGYTF.

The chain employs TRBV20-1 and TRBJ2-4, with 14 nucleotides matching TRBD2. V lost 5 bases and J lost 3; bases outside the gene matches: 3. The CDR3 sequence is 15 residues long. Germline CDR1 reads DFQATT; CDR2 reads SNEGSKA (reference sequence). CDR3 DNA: TGCAGTGCTCCGACTAGCGGGAGGGGCAAAAACATTCAGTACTTC. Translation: CSAPTSGRGKNIQYF.

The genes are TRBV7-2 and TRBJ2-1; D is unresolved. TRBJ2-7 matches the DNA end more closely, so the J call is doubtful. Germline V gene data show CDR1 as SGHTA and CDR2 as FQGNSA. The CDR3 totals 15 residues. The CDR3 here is CASSPTSTASYEQYF. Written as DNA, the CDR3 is TGTGCCAGCAGCCCAACCTCGACTGCCTCCTACGAGCAGTACTTC.

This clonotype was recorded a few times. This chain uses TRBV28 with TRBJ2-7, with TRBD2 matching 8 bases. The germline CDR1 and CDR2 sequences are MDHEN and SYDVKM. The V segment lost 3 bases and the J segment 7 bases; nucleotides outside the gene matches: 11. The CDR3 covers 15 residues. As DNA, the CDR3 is TGTGCCAGCAGTTTGGAAGCGGGAGCATACAATGAGCAGTACTTC. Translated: CASSLEAGAYNEQYF.

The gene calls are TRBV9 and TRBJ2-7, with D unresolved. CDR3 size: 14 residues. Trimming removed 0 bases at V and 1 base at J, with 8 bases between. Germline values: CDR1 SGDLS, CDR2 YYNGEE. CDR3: CASSVGSESYEQYF. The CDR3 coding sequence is TGTGCCAGCAGCGTAGGGAGCGAGTCCTACGAGCAGTACTTC.

CDR3 bases: TGTGCCACCAGAGCTGCTGGAAGCTCCTACGAGCAGTACTTC. This translates into CATRAAGSSYEQYF. The chain couples TRBV15 to TRBJ2-7; D unresolved. The CDR3 consists of 14 residues. Trimming pared 6 bases from V and 0 bases from J, leaving 12 bases between. Germline V gene lookup returns CDR1 LNHNV and CDR2 YYDKDF (reference sequence).

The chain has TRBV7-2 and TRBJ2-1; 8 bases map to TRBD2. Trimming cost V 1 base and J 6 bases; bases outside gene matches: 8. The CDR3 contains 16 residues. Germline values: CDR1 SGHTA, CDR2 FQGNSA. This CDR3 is CASSLGGSLAGNEQFF. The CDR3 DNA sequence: TGTGCCAGCAGCTTAGGGGGGAGTCTAGCGGGCAATGAGCAGTTCTTC.

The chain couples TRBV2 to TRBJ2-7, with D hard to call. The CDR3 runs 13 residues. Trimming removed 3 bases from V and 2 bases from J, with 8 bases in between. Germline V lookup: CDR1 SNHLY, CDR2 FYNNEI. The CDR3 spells CASSEVEPYEQYF. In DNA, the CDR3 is TGTGCCAGCAGTGAGGTGGAACCCTACGAGCAGTACTTC.

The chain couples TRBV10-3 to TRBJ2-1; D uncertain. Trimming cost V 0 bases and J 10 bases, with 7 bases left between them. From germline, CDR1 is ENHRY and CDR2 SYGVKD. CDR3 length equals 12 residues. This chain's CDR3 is CAISESDGEQFF. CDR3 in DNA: TGTGCCATCAGTGAGTCGGACGGGGAGCAGTTCTTC.

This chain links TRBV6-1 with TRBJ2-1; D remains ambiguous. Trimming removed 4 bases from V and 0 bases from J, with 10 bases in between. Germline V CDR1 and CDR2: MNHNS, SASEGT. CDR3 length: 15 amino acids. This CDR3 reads CASSVAPNSYNEQFF. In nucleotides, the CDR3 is TGTGCCAGCAGTGTAGCACCTAACTCCTACAATGAGCAGTTCTTC.

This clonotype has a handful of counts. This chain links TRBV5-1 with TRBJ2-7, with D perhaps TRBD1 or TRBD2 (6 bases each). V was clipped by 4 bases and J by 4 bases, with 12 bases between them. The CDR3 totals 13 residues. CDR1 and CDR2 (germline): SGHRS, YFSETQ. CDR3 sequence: CASSAGHLYEQYF. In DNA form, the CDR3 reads TGCGCCAGCAGCGCGGGACATCTGTACGAGCAGTACTTC.

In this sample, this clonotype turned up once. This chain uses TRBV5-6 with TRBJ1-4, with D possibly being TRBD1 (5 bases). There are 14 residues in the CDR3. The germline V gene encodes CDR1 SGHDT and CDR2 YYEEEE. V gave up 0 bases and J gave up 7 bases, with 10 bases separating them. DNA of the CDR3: TGTGCCAGCAGCTTGGCCAGGGAAATTGAAAAACTGTTTTTT. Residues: CASSLAREIEKLFF.

CDR3 sequence: CASSDRDRSYNEQYF. CDR3 DNA sequence: TGTGCCAGCAGCGACCGGGACAGGTCCTACAATGAGCAGTACTTC. V gene TRBV9 combines with J gene TRBJ2-1, with TRBD1 matching over 8 bases. The J call may be wrong; the DNA end is better matched by TRBJ2-7. This CDR3 comprises 15 residues. CDR1 is SGDLS and CDR2 is YYNGEE in the germline V gene.